This T cell receptor beta chain was sequenced for a study of blood T cell repertoires in COVID-19. For the study at large: PBMCs, B-cell-depleted T cells, or T cells provided the cDNA or gDNA that made up the material.

Methods used by the authors: Amplification of reference gene primers provided the estimated nucleated cell counts. Clones were sequenced by immunoSEQ multiplex PCR, and TCRdb holds only the in-frame ones, with some missing. D and trimming come from the DNA, and the V and J calls and clone size come from that table. The sample contains tens of thousands of clones, around 77% of which appear only once. Sequences were obtained from peripheral blood. The TCR comes from a woman between 65 and 79 years old with COVID-19, enrolled during active disease.

Written as DNA, the CDR3 is TGTGCCAGCAGCAGGGACAGGGTGGATTGTCATGACTATGGCTACACCTTC. Residues: CASSRDRVDCHDYGYTF. The chain combines TRBV21-1 with TRBJ1-2; no check of the table's D call, TRBD1, against the DNA was made. TRBV21-1 is annotated as a pseudogene. This CDR3 is 17 amino acids long.